The 16 T cell receptor beta chains below were found in one sample sequenced in a study of blood T cells in healthy people across ages. The authors ran a second PCR of 7 to 11 cycles using a sample-barcoded 5' primer and a J-beta primer mix. TCRdb analysed the 5' RACE reads with MiXCR anew, one entry per CDR3 protein. Altogether fewer than 1,200,000 distinct CDR3 sequences are present, 20% to 25% being singletons, with the ten largest covering around 0.7%. The sample was also reused in another study, on T cells of mothers and their children.

Material for sequencing was blood. The receptors here all came from a girl aged 2-10 years in good health.

V is TRBV20-1 and J is TRBJ1-5; 7 bases are shared with TRBD1. The CDR3 spans 14 residues. In germline, CDR1 is DFQATT, CDR2 SNEGSKA (reference sequence). Losses at the gene ends were 4 bases for V and 2 bases for J; bases not matched to a gene: 5. The CDR3 region has the DNA TGCAGTGCTAACAGGGGTACGGGCAATCAGCCCCAGCATTTT. Its protein product is CSANRGTGNQPQHF.

The V call is TRBV4-3, the J call TRBJ2-5; tentative D call: TRBD2 (5 bases). Germline V CDR1 and CDR2: LGHNA, YSLEER. Deletions cut 0 bases from V and 1 base from J, with 15 bases between. CDR3 length: 17 amino acids. CDR3 coding DNA: TGCGCCAGCAGCCAAGACCCGGCGGGCAATCCCCAAGAGACCCAGTACTTC. Protein: CASSQDPAGNPQETQYF.

This clonotype was counted a few times. This chain uses TRBV7-9 with TRBJ2-7, with 9 bases aligning to TRBD1. The CDR3 runs to 17 residues. CDR1 SEHNR and CDR2 FQNEAQ come from the germline V gene (reference sequence). Trimming took 5 bases from V and 0 from J; bases not matched to a gene: 11. The CDR3 DNA follows: TGTGCCAGCAGCCAAGCGATTACAGGGGGCGCCTCCTACGAGCAGTACTTC. Amino acids: CASSQAITGGASYEQYF.

CDR3 sequence reads: CATRGTLKSDTQYF. The CDR3 nucleotides read TGTGCCACTCGTGGGACTCTCAAGTCCGATACGCAGTATTTT. The chain recombines TRBV24-1 with TRBJ2-3, with a weak D call TRBD2 (6 bases). The CDR3 spans 14 residues. CDR1 KGHDR and CDR2 SFDVKD come from the germline V gene. Trimming pared 10 bases from V and 6 bases from J, leaving 19 bases between.

This clonotype was counted between two and nine times. The J gene is TRBJ1-4, the V gene TRBV7-6; tentatively, D is TRBD1 (5 bases). CDR3 size: 13 residues. The V gene lost 5 bases and the J gene lost 8 bases, with 12 bases spanning the gap. Germline V gene data show CDR1 as SGHVS and CDR2 as FNYEAQ. This CDR3 reads CASSPGTWEKLFF. The CDR3 nucleotides read TGTGCCAGCAGCCCAGGGACTTGGGAAAAACTGTTTTTT.

This clonotype was seen a single time. The chain links TRBV4-2 to TRBJ1-2; tentatively, D is TRBD1 (5 bases). CDR1 is LGHNA and CDR2 is YNFKEQ in the germline V gene. Trimming removed 0 bases from V and 7 bases from J, with 18 bases in between. The CDR3 is 16 residues long. The CDR3 region has the DNA TGTGCCAGCAGCCAAGAATTAGGCGGGGAGGGGCGTGGCTACACCTTC. As protein: CASSQELGGEGRGYTF.

The sample holds a few counts of this clonotype. The chain uses TRBV27 and TRBJ2-5; D possibly corresponds to TRBD2 (5 bases). Looked up from germline, CDR1 is MNHEY and CDR2 is SMNVEV (reference sequence). The CDR3 has 15 amino acids. V lost 3 bases, J lost 1 base, and 12 bases lay in between. CDR3: CASSFRDGVQETQYF. Written as DNA, the CDR3 is TGTGCCAGCAGTTTTCGGGATGGGGTCCAAGAGACCCAGTACTTC.

This clonotype showed up just a few times. The V call is TRBV20-1, the J call TRBJ2-1; 8 bases are shared with TRBD2. The J call may be in error: the DNA end matches TRBJ2-5 better. Germline CDR1 and CDR2: DFQATT and SNEGSKA (reference sequence). The CDR3 loop spans 16 amino acids. The CDR3, as DNA: TGCAGTGCTAGACCCGTCGGGAGGGCCGTAGGAGAGACCCAGTACTTC. Its protein is CSARPVGRAVGETQYF.

This clonotype was seen only a few times. The rearrangement joins TRBV10-3 to TRBJ2-1; a weak D match, TRBD1 (6 bases). The CDR3 covers 13 residues. Germline CDR1 and CDR2: ENHRY and SYGVKD. Between the trimmed V and J ends, which lost 0 bases and 9 bases, there was a span of 9 bases. Here the CDR3 DNA reads TGTGCCATCAGTGAGTCTATAGGGGGTGAGCAGTTCTTC. Translation gives CAISESIGGEQFF.

This clonotype has a handful of counts. This rearrangement joins TRBV29-1 to TRBJ2-1, with a weak D call TRBD1 (6 bases). With the DNA end fitting TRBJ2-7 better, the J assignment may be wrong. There are 11 residues in the CDR3. In germline, CDR1 is SQVTM, CDR2 ANQGSEA. The CDR3, as DNA: TGCAGCGTTGGACAGGACTACGAGCAGTACTTC. It yields the protein CSVGQDYEQYF.

This clonotype was found a few times. Germline and junction disagree at one end, which may indicate a read error. The rearrangement links TRBV10-3 to TRBJ2-3; no reliable D call. Per germline, CDR1 ENHRY and CDR2 SYGVKD. The CDR3 extends over 14 amino acids. The CDR3: CASHRRSRTDTQCF. CDR3 sequence (DNA): TGTGCCTCCCACCGGCGGTCGCGCACAGATACGCAGTGTTTT.

This clonotype was seen a few times. The chain combines TRBV3-1 with TRBJ2-5; 11 positions match TRBD2. Germline CDR1 LGHDT, CDR2 YNNKEL (reference sequence). CDR3 length equals 16 residues. V dropped 1 base and J dropped 5; count of bases not matched to a gene: 6. The CDR3 loop reads CASSQALAGGIETQYF. DNA for the CDR3: TGTGCCAGCAGCCAAGCGCTAGCGGGAGGAATCGAGACCCAGTACTTC.

The chain carries TRBV12-3 or TRBV12-4 and TRBJ2-5; D may be TRBD1 (5 bases). The tail of the sequence fits TRBJ2-1 better, so the J call may be wrong. The CDR3 runs to 15 residues. This chain's CDR3 is CASSWDRRVPNEQFF. The CDR3, as DNA: TGTGCCAGCAGCTGGGATCGCAGGGTCCCCAATGAGCAGTTCTTC.

This clonotype was seen more than once but under ten times. An end of the junction differs from the germline gene, which may be a read error. V is TRBV7-9 and J is TRBJ2-5, with TRBD1 identical over 9 bases. Germline CDR1 SEHNR, CDR2 FQNEAQ (reference sequence). CDR3 length: 10 residues. This chain's CDR3 is CASSSTGGFF. The CDR3 nucleotides are TGTGCCAGCAGCTCGACAGGGGGGTTCTTC. Drawing the rest from reference TRBV7-9 and TRBJ2-5, the complete variable domain is DTGVSQNPRHKITKRGQNVTFRCDPISEHNRLYWYRQTLGQGPEFLTYFQNEAQLEKSRLLSDRFSAERPKGSFSTLEIQRTEQGDSAMYLCASSSTGGFFGPGTRLLVL.

Only a few counts were recorded for this clonotype. CDR3 residues: CASSVDANQPQHF. The DNA of the CDR3 is TGTGCCAGCAGTGTAGACGCCAATCAGCCCCAGCATTTT. The genes are TRBV28 and TRBJ1-5; no definite D call. Trimming pared 5 bases from V and 3 bases from J, leaving 8 bases between. The CDR3 has 13 amino acids. Germline loops: CDR1 MDHEN, CDR2 SYDVKM.

This clonotype has just a few counts. The V call is TRBV4-1, the J call TRBJ1-1; tentative D call: TRBD1 (6 bases). Germline values: CDR1 MGHRA, CDR2 YSYEKL. This CDR3 spans 15 amino acids. Between the trimmed V and J ends, which lost 4 bases and 8 bases, there was a span of 20 bases. This CDR3 reads CASSRGPIFRNEAFF. The CDR3 DNA sequence: TGCGCCAGCAGCCGGGGGCCTATCTTTCGAAACGAAGCTTTCTTT.